This T cell receptor (beta chain) comes out of a study of cytomegalovirus exposure and HLA in healthy donors. Amplification used 60 Vbeta primers and 13 Jbeta primers. The data were produced by immunoSEQ multiplex PCR, yet TCRdb's version contains in-frame clones alone and is incomplete. The repertoire includes 200,000 or so clones, 82% of them detected once, and 0.08% to 0.1% sits in the top ten. On this clone itself: The target antigen is unknown.

Study-wide results and caveats: Certain indistinguishable V segments, among them TRBV6-2 and TRBV6-3, were excluded. Previously analyzed data showed that most TCR beta V segments were productive at a frequency of about 90% or about 30%. Confirmation in vitro established that three CMV-associated chains were specific for CMV antigens.

This CDR3 contains 17 residues. Trimming cost V 5 bases and J 2 bases; bases outside gene matches: 9. Germline V gene lookup returns CDR1 SGHTA and CDR2 FQGNSA. The chain recombines TRBV7-2 with TRBJ2-6; 7 nucleotides match TRBD1. The specimen was PBMCs. The clonotype originates from a boy between 2 and 10 years old in good health and CMV-seronegative. For the CDR3, the DNA is TGTGCCAGCAGCGCCAAGAAGGGGGCGCCTGGGGCCAACGTCCTGACTTTC. It is translated as CASSAKKGAPGANVLTF.